Presented here are 17 T cell receptor beta chains from one specimen sequenced in a study of early T cells in non-severe SARS-CoV-2 infection. TCRdb processed the 5' RACE reads anew with MiXCR; each CDR3 protein has one entry. The sample consists of tens of thousands of distinct CDR3 sequences, about 5% of them appearing once. The source material was whole blood. These receptors all stem from an adult who was a healthcare worker with PCR-confirmed SARS-CoV-2 infection or an uninfected control (not recorded which).

This rearrangement joins TRBV3-1 to TRBJ2-5, with 8 positions matching TRBD2. Germline V CDR1 and CDR2: LGHDT, YNNKEL (reference sequence). The CDR3 totals 16 residues. V gave up 0 bases and J gave up 1 base; unmatched junction bases: 4. CDR3 sequence reads: CASSQDLGGAQETQYF. CDR3 DNA sequence: TGTGCCAGCAGCCAAGACCTCGGGGGGGCCCAAGAGACCCAGTACTTC.

This chain's CDR3 is CASIRLAGSITDTQYF. The CDR3 bases are TGCGCCAGCATCCGACTAGCGGGATCCATCACAGATACGCAGTATTTT. This chain links TRBV10-2 with TRBJ2-3; 11 bases map to TRBD2. CDR3 size: 16 residues. V dropped 7 bases and J dropped 2; count of bases not matched to a gene: 8. Germline assignment: CDR1 WSHSY and CDR2 SAAADI.

This clonotype was counted many times. The rearrangement links TRBV11-2 to TRBJ2-1; no clear D gene. CDR1 and CDR2 from the germline V gene are SGHAT and FQNNGV. The CDR3 covers 18 residues. The V end lost 1 base, the J end lost 3 bases, and 19 bases lay between the germline ends. Here the CDR3 reads CASSLVVYGFRSYNEQFF. CDR3 nucleotides: TGTGCCAGCAGCTTAGTGGTTTACGGCTTCCGAAGCTACAATGAGCAGTTCTTC.

The gene calls are TRBV11-2 and TRBJ2-1; D is perhaps TRBD1 or TRBD2 (5 bases each). V lost 2 bases, J lost 9 bases, and 8 bases lay in between. The CDR3 runs 12 residues. Looked up from germline, CDR1 is SGHAT and CDR2 is FQNNGV. CDR3 protein: CASSLRGSEQFF. CDR3 nucleotide sequence: TGTGCCAGCAGCTTACGGGGCAGTGAGCAGTTCTTC.

The chain links TRBV7-9 to TRBJ1-5, with 9 bases fitting TRBD1. Germline V CDR1 and CDR2: SEHNR, FQNEAQ (reference sequence). The V segment lost 5 bases and the J segment 1 base; nucleotides outside the gene matches: 3. This CDR3 has 15 residues. This chain's CDR3 is CASSPQGASNQPQHF. CDR3 nucleotides: TGTGCCAGCAGCCCACAGGGGGCGAGCAATCAGCCCCAGCATTTT.

This clonotype was seen at least ten times. This chain links TRBV29-1 with TRBJ2-7, with 10 bases fitting TRBD1. J was trimmed by 4 bases and V by 3 bases; bases with no gene match: 6. This CDR3 has 14 residues. Germline CDR1 is SQVTM and CDR2 is ANQGSEA. CDR3 protein: CSVDASGQGYEQYF. The DNA of the CDR3 is TGCAGCGTTGACGCGTCGGGACAGGGGTACGAGCAGTACTTC.

This clonotype was observed a few times. V is TRBV28 and J is TRBJ1-1; D is unclear. Germline V gene data show CDR1 as MDHEN and CDR2 as SYDVKM. V lost 3 bases and J lost 1, with 6 bases in between. The CDR3 is 13 amino acids. The DNA of the CDR3 is TGTGCCAGCAGTTTCCCGGAGAACACTGAAGCTTTCTTT. This encodes CASSFPENTEAFF.

This clonotype was recorded at least ten times. The V and J genes are TRBV20-1 and TRBJ1-1; 7 nucleotides match TRBD1. Germline values: CDR1 DFQATT, CDR2 SNEGSKA (reference sequence). This CDR3 has 13 residues. J lost 5 bases, V lost 3 bases, and 6 bases had no gene match. The CDR3 nucleotides are TGCAGTGCTAGGGCAGGGGGATCGACTGAAGCTTTCTTT. Protein: CSARAGGSTEAFF.

This clonotype came up many times. The rearrangement links TRBV6-5 to TRBJ2-1; 7 bases are shared with TRBD1. This CDR3 has 14 residues. Germline V lookup: CDR1 MNHEY, CDR2 SVGAGI. Trimming at V came to 4 bases and at J to 8 bases, leaving 8 bases not matched to a gene. CDR3 region: CASSSTKQGYEQFF. The CDR3 nucleotides are TGTGCCAGCAGTTCCACAAAACAGGGGTATGAGCAGTTCTTC.

This clonotype has a count of ten or more. The rearrangement joins TRBV7-2 to TRBJ2-7, with 9 nucleotides matching TRBD1. In germline, CDR1 is SGHTA, CDR2 FQGNSA. J lost 4 bases, V lost 5 bases, and 3 bases had no gene match. The CDR3 covers 13 residues. CDR3 bases: TGTGCCAGCAGCATCGGGACAGGGTACGAGCAGTACTTC. It is translated as CASSIGTGYEQYF.

At least ten counts were recorded for this clonotype. The chain has TRBV5-1 and TRBJ1-5; TRBD1 might be the D (5 bases). The CDR3 sequence is 13 residues long. The V gene lost 4 bases and the J gene lost 3 bases, with 8 bases spanning the gap. CDR1 is SGHRS and CDR2 is YFSETQ in the germline V gene. The chain's CDR3 is CASSGGHNQPQHF. The CDR3 bases are TGCGCCAGCAGCGGTGGACACAATCAGCCCCAGCATTTT.

This clonotype came up a few times. The gene calls are TRBV7-8 and TRBJ1-2, with 7 bases lining up with TRBD1. Unmatched junction bases numbered 10, after V lost 5 bases and J lost 4 bases. This CDR3 has 15 amino acids. CDR1 is SGHVS, CDR2 FQNEAQ, per germline. The CDR3 loop reads CASSPYRGPLYGYTF. The CDR3 nucleotides are TGTGCCAGCAGCCCCTACAGGGGCCCTCTCTATGGCTACACCTTC.

This chain links TRBV2 with TRBJ2-6; D unresolved. Germline CDR1 and CDR2: SNHLY and FYNNEI. The CDR3 contains 12 residues. The ends were cut back, 4 bases at V and 5 bases at J, with 3 bases in the middle. This chain's CDR3 is CASSVRANVLTF. The CDR3, as DNA: TGTGCCAGCAGTGTCAGGGCCAACGTCCTGACTTTC.

This clonotype was observed a few times. This sequence joins TRBV4-3 and TRBJ1-2; D might be TRBD1 (6 bases). The CDR3 is made up of 15 amino acids. The V end lost 1 base, the J end lost 4 bases, and 13 bases lay between the germline ends. CDR1 and CDR2 (germline): LGHNA, YSLEER. The CDR3 sequence: CASSQAQTGFYGYTF. In nucleotides, the CDR3 is TGCGCCAGCAGCCAAGCCCAAACAGGGTTCTATGGCTACACCTTC.

This clonotype has at least ten counts. The chain couples TRBV9 to TRBJ2-7; weak D call: TRBD2 (5 bases). Germline CDR1 is SGDLS and CDR2 is YYNGEE. The CDR3 is made up of 13 amino acids. The germline V and J ends were trimmed by 0 bases and 5 bases, with 9 bases remaining between them. CDR3 sequence: CASSVGSGDEQYF. As DNA, the CDR3 is TGTGCCAGCAGCGTAGGGTCCGGGGACGAGCAGTACTTC. Variable domain in full (rest from reference TRBV9 and TRBJ2-7): DSGVTQTPKHLITATGQRVTLRCSPRSGDLSVYWYQQSLDQGLQFLIQYYNGEERAKGNILERFSAQQFPDLHSELNLSSLELGDSALYFCASSVGSGDEQYFGPGTRLTVT.

This clonotype was seen at least ten times. The gene calls are TRBV18 and TRBJ1-3, with a weak D call TRBD1 (6 bases). This CDR3 contains 15 residues. Germline V gene data show CDR1 as KGHSH and CDR2 as LQKENI. Trimming took 4 bases from V and 4 from J, leaving 14 bases between them. The CDR3 sequence: CASSQSTGYGNTIYF. CDR3 DNA sequence: TGTGCCAGCTCACAATCTACAGGGTACGGAAACACCATATATTTT.

This clonotype was recorded at least ten times. The chain couples TRBV19 to TRBJ1-5; possibly TRBD1 for D (5 bases). Germline V CDR1 and CDR2: LNHDA, SQIVND (reference sequence). The V end lost 3 bases, the J end lost 1 base, and 10 bases lay between the germline ends. The CDR3 is 15 amino acids. Here the CDR3 reads CASSMSGLSNQPQHF. As DNA, the CDR3 is TGTGCCAGTAGTATGTCGGGGCTAAGCAATCAGCCCCAGCATTTT.